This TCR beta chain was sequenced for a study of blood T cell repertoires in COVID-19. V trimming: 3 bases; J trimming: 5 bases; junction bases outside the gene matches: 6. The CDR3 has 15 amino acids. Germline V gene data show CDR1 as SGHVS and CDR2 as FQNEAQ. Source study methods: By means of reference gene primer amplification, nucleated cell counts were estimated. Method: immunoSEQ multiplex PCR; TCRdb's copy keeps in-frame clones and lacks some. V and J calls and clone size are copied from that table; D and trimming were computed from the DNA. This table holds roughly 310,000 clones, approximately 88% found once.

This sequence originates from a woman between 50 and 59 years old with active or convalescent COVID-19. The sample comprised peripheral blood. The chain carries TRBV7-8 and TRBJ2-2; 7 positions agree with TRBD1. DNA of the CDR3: TGTGCCAGCAGCTTGACAGGGTTGAAAACCGGGGAGCTGTTTTTT. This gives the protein CASSLTGLKTGELFF.